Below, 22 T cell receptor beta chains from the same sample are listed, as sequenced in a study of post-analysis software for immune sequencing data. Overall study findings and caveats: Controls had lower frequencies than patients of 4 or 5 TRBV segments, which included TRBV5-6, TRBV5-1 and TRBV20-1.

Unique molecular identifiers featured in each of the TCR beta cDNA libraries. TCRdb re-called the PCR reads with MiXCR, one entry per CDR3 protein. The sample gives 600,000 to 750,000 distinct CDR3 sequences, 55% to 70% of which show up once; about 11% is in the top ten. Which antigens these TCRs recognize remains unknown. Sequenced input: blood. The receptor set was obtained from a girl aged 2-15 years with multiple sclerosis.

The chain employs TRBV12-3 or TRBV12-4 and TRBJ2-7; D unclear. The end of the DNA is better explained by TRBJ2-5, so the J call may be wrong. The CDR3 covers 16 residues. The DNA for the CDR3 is TGTGCCAGCAGTTTACGGCGAGGAGAATTGGACGAGACCCAGTACTTC. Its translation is CASSLRRGELDETQYF.

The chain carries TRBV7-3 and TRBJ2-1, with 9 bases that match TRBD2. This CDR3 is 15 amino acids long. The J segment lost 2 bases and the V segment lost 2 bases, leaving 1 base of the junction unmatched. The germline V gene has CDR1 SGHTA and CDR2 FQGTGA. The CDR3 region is CASSLEREAYNEQFF. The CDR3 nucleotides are TGTGCCAGCAGCTTAGAGCGGGAGGCCTACAATGAGCAGTTCTTC.

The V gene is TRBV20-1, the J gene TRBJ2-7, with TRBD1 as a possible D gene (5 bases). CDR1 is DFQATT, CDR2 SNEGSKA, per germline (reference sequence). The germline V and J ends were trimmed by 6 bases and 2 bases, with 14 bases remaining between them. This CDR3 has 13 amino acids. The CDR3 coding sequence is TGCAGTGCGTCCACAGGCAAGGCCTACGAGCAGTACTTC. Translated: CSASTGKAYEQYF.

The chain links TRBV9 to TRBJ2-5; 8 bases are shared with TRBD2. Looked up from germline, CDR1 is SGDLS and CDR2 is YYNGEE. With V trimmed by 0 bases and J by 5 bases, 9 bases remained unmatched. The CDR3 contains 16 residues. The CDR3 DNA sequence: TGTGCCAGCAGCGTAGAAGCGGGAGTTGGGGGGGAGACCCAGTACTTC. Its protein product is CASSVEAGVGGETQYF.

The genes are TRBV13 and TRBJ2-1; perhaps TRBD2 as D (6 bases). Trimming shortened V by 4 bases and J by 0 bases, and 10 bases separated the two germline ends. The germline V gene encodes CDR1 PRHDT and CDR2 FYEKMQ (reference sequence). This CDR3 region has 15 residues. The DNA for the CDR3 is TGTGCCAGCAGCTCCTGGACTAACTCCTACAATGAGCAGTTCTTC. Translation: CASSSWTNSYNEQFF.

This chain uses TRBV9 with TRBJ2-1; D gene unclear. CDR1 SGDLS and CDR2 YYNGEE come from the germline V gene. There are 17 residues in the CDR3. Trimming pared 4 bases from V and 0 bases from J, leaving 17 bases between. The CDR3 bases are TGTGCCAGCAGCAAGGGTGGCGGTCCGAGCTCCTACAATGAGCAGTTCTTC. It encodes CASSKGGGPSSYNEQFF.

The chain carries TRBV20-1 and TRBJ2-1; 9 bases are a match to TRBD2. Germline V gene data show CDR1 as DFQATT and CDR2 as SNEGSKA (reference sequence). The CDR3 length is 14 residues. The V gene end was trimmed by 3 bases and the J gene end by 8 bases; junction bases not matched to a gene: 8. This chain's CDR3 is CSARPIAGDDEQFF. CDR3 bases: TGCAGTGCTAGGCCCATAGCGGGGGATGATGAGCAGTTCTTC.

In nucleotides, the CDR3 is TGTGCCAGCAGTGACTCCCCGGGGGGAGGGGATATAGGGAGCTCCTACAATGAGCAGTTCTTC. It translates to CASSDSPGGGDIGSSYNEQFF. This chain joins TRBV25-1 and TRBJ2-1; 7 nucleotides align to TRBD2. Germline values: CDR1 MGHDK, CDR2 SYGVNS. This CDR3 is 21 amino acids long. Unmatched junction bases numbered 20, after V lost 3 bases and J lost 0 bases.

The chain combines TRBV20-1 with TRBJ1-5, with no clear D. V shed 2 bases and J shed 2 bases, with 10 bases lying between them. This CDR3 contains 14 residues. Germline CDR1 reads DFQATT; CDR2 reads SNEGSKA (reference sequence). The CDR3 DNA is TGCAGTGCTAGACCAGGTATTGGCAATCAGCCCCAGCATTTT. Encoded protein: CSARPGIGNQPQHF.

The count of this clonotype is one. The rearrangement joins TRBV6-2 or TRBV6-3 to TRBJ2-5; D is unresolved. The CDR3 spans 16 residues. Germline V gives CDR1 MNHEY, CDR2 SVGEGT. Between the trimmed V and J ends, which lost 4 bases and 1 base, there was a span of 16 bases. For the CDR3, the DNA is TGTGCCAGCAGTTTCTGGGGAACACCGCTCCAAGAGACCCAGTACTTC. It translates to CASSFWGTPLQETQYF.

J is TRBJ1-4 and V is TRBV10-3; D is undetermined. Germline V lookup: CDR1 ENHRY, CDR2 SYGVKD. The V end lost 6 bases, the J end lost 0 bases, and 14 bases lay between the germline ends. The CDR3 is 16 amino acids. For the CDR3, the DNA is TGTGCCATCAGCCAGGACGGACCAACAACTAATGAAAAACTGTTTTTT. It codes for CAISQDGPTTNEKLFF.

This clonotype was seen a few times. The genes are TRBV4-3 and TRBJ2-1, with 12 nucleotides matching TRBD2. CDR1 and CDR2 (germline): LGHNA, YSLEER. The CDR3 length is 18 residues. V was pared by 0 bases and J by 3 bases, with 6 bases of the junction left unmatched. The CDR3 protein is CASSQEVLAGGLYNEQFF. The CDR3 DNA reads TGCGCCAGCAGCCAAGAGGTCCTAGCGGGGGGGCTCTACAATGAGCAGTTCTTC.

The CDR3 DNA reads TGCAGCGCCGGGATCCCGCCATACGAGCAGTACTTC. It encodes CSAGIPPYEQYF. V usage is TRBV29-1 and J usage is TRBJ2-4; the D gene is possibly TRBD2 (5 bases). The J call may be wrong; the DNA end is better matched by TRBJ2-7. Germline V CDR1 and CDR2: SQVTM, ANQGSEA. The CDR3 is 12 amino acids.

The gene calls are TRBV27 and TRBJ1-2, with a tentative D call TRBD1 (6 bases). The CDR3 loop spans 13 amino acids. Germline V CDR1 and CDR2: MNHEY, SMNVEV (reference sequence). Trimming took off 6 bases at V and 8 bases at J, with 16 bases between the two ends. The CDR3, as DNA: TGTGCCAGCAGCACAGGGAGCGCGGGCGGCTACACCTTC. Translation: CASSTGSAGGYTF.

CDR3 sequence reads: CSVVGDTDTQYF. For the CDR3, the DNA is TGCAGCGTCGTGGGGGACACAGATACGCAGTATTTT. This chain links TRBV29-1 with TRBJ2-3, with D perhaps TRBD1 or TRBD2 (5 bases each). The CDR3 totals 12 residues. The germline V gene has CDR1 SQVTM and CDR2 ANQGSEA. With 6 bases removed from V and 2 bases from J, the gap between germline ends came to 9 bases.

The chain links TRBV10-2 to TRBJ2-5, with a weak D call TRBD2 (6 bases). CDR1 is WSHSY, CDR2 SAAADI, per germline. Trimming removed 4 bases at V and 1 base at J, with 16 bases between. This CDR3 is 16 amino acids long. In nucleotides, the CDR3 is TGCGCCAGCAGTGGATCCAGCGCGGGGCCCCAAGAGACCCAGTACTTC. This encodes CASSGSSAGPQETQYF.

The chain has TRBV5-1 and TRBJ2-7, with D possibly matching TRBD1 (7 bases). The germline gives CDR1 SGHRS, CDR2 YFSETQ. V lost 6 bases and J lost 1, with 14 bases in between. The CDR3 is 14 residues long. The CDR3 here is CASKGASASYEQYF. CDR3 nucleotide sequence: TGCGCCAGCAAGGGGGCTAGCGCGTCCTACGAGCAGTACTTC.

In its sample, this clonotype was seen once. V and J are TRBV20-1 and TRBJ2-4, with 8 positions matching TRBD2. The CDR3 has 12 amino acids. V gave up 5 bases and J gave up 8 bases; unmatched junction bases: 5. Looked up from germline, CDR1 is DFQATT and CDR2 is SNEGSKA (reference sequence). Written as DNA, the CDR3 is TGCAGTGCTTCGGACGGGGGGGACATTCAGTACTTC. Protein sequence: CSASDGGDIQYF.

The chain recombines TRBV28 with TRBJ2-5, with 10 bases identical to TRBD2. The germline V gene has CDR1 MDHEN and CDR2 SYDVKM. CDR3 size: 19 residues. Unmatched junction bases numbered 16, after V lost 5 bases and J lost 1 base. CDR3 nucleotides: TGTGCCAGCAGTGGTCCTGGGCTAGCGGGAGTCGGGGGCCAAGAGACCCAGTACTTC. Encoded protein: CASSGPGLAGVGGQETQYF. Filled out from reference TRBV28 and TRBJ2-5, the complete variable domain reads DVKVTQSSRYLVKRTGEKVFLECVQDMDHENMFWYRQDPGLGLRLIYFSYDVKMKEKGDIPEGYSVSREKKERFSLILESASTNQTSMYLCASSGPGLAGVGGQETQYFGPGTRLLVL.

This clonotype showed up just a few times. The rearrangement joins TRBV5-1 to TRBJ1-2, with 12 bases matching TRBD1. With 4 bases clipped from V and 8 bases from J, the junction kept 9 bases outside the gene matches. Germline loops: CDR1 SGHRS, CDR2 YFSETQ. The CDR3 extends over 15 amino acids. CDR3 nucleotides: TGCGCCAGCAGCCTTCCGGGACAGGGGGCGGAAGGCTACACCTTC. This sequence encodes CASSLPGQGAEGYTF.

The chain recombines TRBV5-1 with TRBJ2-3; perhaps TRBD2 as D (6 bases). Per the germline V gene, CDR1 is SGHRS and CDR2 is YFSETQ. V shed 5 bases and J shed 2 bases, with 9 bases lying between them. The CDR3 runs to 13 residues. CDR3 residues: CASRGGDTDTQYF. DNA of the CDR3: TGCGCCAGCAGGGGCGGGGACACAGATACGCAGTATTTT.

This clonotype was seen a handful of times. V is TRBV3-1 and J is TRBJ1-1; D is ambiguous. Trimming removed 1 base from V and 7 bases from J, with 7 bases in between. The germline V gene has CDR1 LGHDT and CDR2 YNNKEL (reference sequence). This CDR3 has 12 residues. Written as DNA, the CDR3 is TGTGCCAGCAGCCAAGGCTCGCTTGAAGCTTTCTTT. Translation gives CASSQGSLEAFF.